This entry is about one TCR beta chain. The CDR3 has 14 amino acids. V lost 0 bases and J lost 6, with 11 bases in between. Germline V CDR1 and CDR2: LGHNA, YSLEER. The record originates from a study of blood T cell repertoires in COVID-19. Study summary: COVID-19 samples, acute and convalescent, were from the United States, Italy and Spain.

Study processing details: Amplification of reference gene primers provided the estimated nucleated cell counts. The assay was immunoSEQ multiplex PCR, and TCRdb's table has in-frame clones only and misses some. Clone size and V and J calls were adopted from that table, with D and trimming inferred from the DNA. The sample includes over 200,000 clones, around 86% of them seen just once. The chain couples TRBV4-3 to TRBJ1-1, with TRBD1 as a possible D gene (5 bases). The sample taken for sequencing was peripheral blood. The sequence derives from a human donor in a cohort sampled during active COVID-19. The CDR3 DNA reads TGCGCCAGCAGCCAAGATGGCGGGGGGGCTGAAGCTTTCTTT. It translates to CASSQDGGGAEAFF.